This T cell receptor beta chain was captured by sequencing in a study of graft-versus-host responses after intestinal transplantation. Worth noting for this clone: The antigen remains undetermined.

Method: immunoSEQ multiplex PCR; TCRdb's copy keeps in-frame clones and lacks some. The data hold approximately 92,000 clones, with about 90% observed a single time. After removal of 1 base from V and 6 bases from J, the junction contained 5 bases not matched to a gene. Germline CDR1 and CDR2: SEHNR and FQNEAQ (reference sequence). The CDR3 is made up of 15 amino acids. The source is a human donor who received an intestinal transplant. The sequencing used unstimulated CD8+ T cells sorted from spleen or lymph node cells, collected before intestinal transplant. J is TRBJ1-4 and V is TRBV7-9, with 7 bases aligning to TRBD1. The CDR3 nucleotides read TGTGCCAGCAGCTTAGTTGGCAGGGGGGATGAAAAACTGTTTTTT. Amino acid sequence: CASSLVGRGDEKLFF.